These 11 T cell receptor beta chains came from one sample sequenced in a study of blood T cell repertoires in COVID-19 (dated by TCRdb to about 2020). Receptor libraries were prepared by the immunoSEQ multiplex PCR assay. TCRdb provides this immuneACCESS table in a form limited to in-frame rearrangements. Some clones are lacking; in checked studies, under half of them reflect an unresolved V gene, and why the rest are absent is not known. This sample is represented by fewer than 350,000 clones; 80% to 90% of them were singletons. Roughly 4.2% of the sample lies in the top ten. The sequenced sample consisted of PBMCs or T cells enriched from blood (not recorded which). Receptors were obtained from a woman in her 40s with acute COVID-19.

A remark on this clone: Within the sample, other DNA sequences also encode this same CDR3. The J gene is TRBJ2-5, the V gene TRBV7-3; D remains unclear. V shed 0 bases and J shed 2 bases, with 4 bases lying between them. The germline CDR1 and CDR2 sequences are SGHTA and FQGTGA. The CDR3 is 13 amino acids. As DNA, the CDR3 is TGTGCCAGCAGCTTAACACAACAAGAGACCCAGTACTTC. Its translation: CASSLTQQETQYF.

V and J are TRBV9 and TRBJ2-7, with 7 positions matching TRBD2. This CDR3 contains 15 residues. Germline CDR1 SGDLS, CDR2 YYNGEE. V lost 4 bases and J lost 6; bases outside the gene matches: 13. The DNA of the CDR3 is TGTGCCAGCAGCCCCGGGGGGACCCATGACGGCGAGCAGTACTTC. Amino acids: CASSPGGTHDGEQYF.

The chain is built from TRBV7-9 and TRBJ2-3, with a weak D call TRBD2 (6 bases). The germline V and J ends were trimmed by 4 bases and 6 bases, with 17 bases remaining between them. Looked up from germline, CDR1 is SEHNR and CDR2 is FQNEAQ (reference sequence). The CDR3 length is 15 residues. The CDR3 region is CASSSEEGSIDTQYF. In nucleotides, the CDR3 is TGTGCCAGCAGCTCGGAGGAGGGTAGTATTGATACGCAGTATTTT. Full variable domain (outside the CDR3, taken from reference TRBV7-9 and TRBJ2-3): DTGVSQNPRHKITKRGQNVTFRCDPISEHNRLYWYRQTLGQGPEFLTYFQNEAQLEKSRLLSDRFSAERPKGSFSTLEIQRTEQGDSAMYLCASSSEEGSIDTQYFGPGTRLTVL.

This chain joins TRBV7-9 and TRBJ1-4; D gene unclear. V was shortened by 6 bases and J by 7 bases, with 15 bases between the two germline ends. Germline-derived CDR1 and CDR2 are SEHNR and FQNEAQ (reference sequence). CDR3 length equals 14 residues. The CDR3 protein is CASSQVWRSEKLFF. CDR3 nucleotide sequence: TGTGCCAGCAGTCAGGTGTGGAGGAGTGAAAAACTGTTTTTT.

The V and J genes are TRBV11-2 and TRBJ1-6, with TRBD1 matching over 8 bases. The CDR3 length is 14 residues. The V gene's germline CDR1 is SGHAT and CDR2 FQNNGV. The V gene end was trimmed by 5 bases and the J gene end by 10 bases; junction bases not matched to a gene: 7. The CDR3 sequence: CASSAGQVRSPLHF. For the CDR3, the DNA is TGTGCCAGCAGCGCGGGACAGGTTCGATCACCCCTCCACTTT.

V gene TRBV6-2 or TRBV6-3 combines with J gene TRBJ2-4; 7 positions match TRBD1. Per germline, CDR1 MNHEY and CDR2 SVGEGT. The CDR3 loop spans 15 amino acids. With 5 bases clipped from V and 1 base from J, the junction kept 5 bases outside the gene matches. CDR3 in amino acids: CASSRLTGAKNIQYF. DNA of the CDR3: TGTGCCAGCAGTCGATTGACAGGGGCCAAAAACATTCAGTACTTC.

The gene calls are TRBV6-2 or TRBV6-3 and TRBJ2-7; D gene unclear. V was pared by 2 bases and J by 2 bases, with 7 bases between. Germline V gene data show CDR1 as MNHEY and CDR2 as SVGEGT. This CDR3 has 13 amino acids. In nucleotides, the CDR3 is TGTGCCAGCAGTTACGGGCCGGCCTACGAGCAGTACTTC. The encoded protein is CASSYGPAYEQYF.

The V gene is TRBV15, the J gene TRBJ2-7; possibly TRBD2 for D (5 bases). The V gene's germline CDR1 is LNHNV and CDR2 YYDKDF (reference sequence). This CDR3 contains 13 residues. Deletions cut 1 base from V and 2 bases from J, with 6 bases between. This CDR3 is CATSRGGPYEQYF. Here the CDR3 DNA reads TGTGCCACCAGCAGAGGCGGGCCCTACGAGCAGTACTTC.

The J gene is TRBJ1-6, the V gene TRBV15; D gene ambiguous. The ends were cut back, 2 bases at V and 10 bases at J, with 24 bases in the middle. The CDR3 covers 18 residues. The V gene's germline CDR1 is LNHNV and CDR2 YYDKDF (reference sequence). The CDR3 sequence is CATSRPRWEGGLLSPLHF. The CDR3, as DNA: TGTGCCACCAGCAGACCGAGGTGGGAGGGCGGCTTATTATCACCCCTCCACTTT. The whole variable domain, remainder taken from reference TRBV15 and TRBJ1-6, is DAMVIQNPRYQVTQFGKPVTLSCSQTLNHNVMYWYQQKSSQAPKLLFHYYDKDFNNEADTPDNFQSRRPNTSFCFLDIRSPGLGDTAMYLCATSRPRWEGGLLSPLHFGNGTRLTVT.

V and J are TRBV2 and TRBJ1-5, with 9 positions matching TRBD1. J lost 3 bases, V lost 6 bases, and 9 bases had no gene match. The CDR3 runs to 16 residues. In germline, CDR1 is SNHLY, CDR2 FYNNEI. CDR3 amino acids: CASRRTGTGNNQPQHF. CDR3 bases: TGTGCCAGCAGACGGACCGGGACAGGGAACAATCAGCCCCAGCATTTT.

V and J are TRBV6-5 and TRBJ2-2, with 7 nucleotides matching TRBD2. Trimming took 8 bases from V and 1 from J; bases not matched to a gene: 4. The CDR3 spans 14 residues. Germline V CDR1 and CDR2: MNHEY, SVGAGI. CDR3 in DNA: TGTGCCAGCCAACCGGGAGGGAACACCGGGGAGCTGTTTTTT. Translation gives CASQPGGNTGELFF.